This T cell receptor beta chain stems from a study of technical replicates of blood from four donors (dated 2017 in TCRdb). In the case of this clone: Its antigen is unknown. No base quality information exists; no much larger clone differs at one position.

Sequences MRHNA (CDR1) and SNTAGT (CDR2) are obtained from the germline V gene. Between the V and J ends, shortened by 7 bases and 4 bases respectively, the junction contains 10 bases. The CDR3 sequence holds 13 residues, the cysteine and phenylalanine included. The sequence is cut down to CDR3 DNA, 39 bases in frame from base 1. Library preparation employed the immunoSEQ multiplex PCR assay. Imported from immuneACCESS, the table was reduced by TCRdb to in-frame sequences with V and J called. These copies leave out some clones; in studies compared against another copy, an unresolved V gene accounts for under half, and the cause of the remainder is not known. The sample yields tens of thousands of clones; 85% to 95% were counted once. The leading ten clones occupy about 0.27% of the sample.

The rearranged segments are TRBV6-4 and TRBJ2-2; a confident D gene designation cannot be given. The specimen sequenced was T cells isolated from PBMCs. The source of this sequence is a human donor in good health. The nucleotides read TGTGCCAGCAAGAGCGTGGCCACCGGGGAGCTGTTTTTT. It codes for CASKSVATGELFF.